The 23 T cell receptor beta chains in this list originate from one sample, sequenced in a study of cytomegalovirus exposure and HLA in healthy donors. A multiplex PCR was run with 60 Vbeta primers and 13 Jbeta primers. Using immunoSEQ multiplex PCR, the repertoire was profiled, and TCRdb retains in-frame clones only, with some absent. The table lists about 130,000 clones, around 84% of them singletons. Input material: PBMCs. All receptors derive from a woman aged 18-29 years in good health and CMV-seropositive.

CDR3: CSAESMDGYTF. DNA of the CDR3: TGCAGTGCCGAGTCTATGGATGGCTACACCTTC. This rearrangement joins TRBV20-1 to TRBJ1-2, with unresolved D. CDR3 length: 11 residues. Germline CDR1 reads DFQATT; CDR2 reads SNEGSKA (reference sequence). V was cut by 6 bases and J by 6 bases, with 11 bases left in between.

The V and J genes are TRBV7-9 and TRBJ1-6, with 7 bases identical to TRBD1. CDR1 is SEHNR, CDR2 FQNEAQ, per germline (reference sequence). The CDR3 consists of 16 residues. The V and J ends lost 3 bases and 4 bases, in that order; junction bases with no gene match: 6. For the CDR3, the DNA is TGTGCCAGCAGCTTGGCCGGGGACAGATATAATTCACCCCTCCACTTT. The encoded protein is CASSLAGDRYNSPLHF. The full variable domain, rest sourced from reference TRBV7-9 and TRBJ1-6, is DTGVSQNPRHKITKRGQNVTFRCDPISEHNRLYWYRQTLGQGPEFLTYFQNEAQLEKSRLLSDRFSAERPKGSFSTLEIQRTEQGDSAMYLCASSLAGDRYNSPLHFGNGTRLTVT.

In DNA form, the CDR3 reads TGTGCCAGTAGTAACAGGGGGCACGAGTCCTACGAGCAGTACTTC. It encodes CASSNRGHESYEQYF. This chain connects TRBV19 to TRBJ2-7; TRBD1 agrees at 9 bases. Germline V gene data show CDR1 as LNHDA and CDR2 as SQIVND (reference sequence). The CDR3 runs 15 residues. Trimming took 4 bases from V and 1 from J; bases not matched to a gene: 5.

The chain is built from TRBV11-3 and TRBJ2-1, with 16 positions matching TRBD2. Trimming cost V 5 bases and J 3 bases; bases outside gene matches: 4. The CDR3 runs to 17 residues. Germline values: CDR1 SGHNT, CDR2 YENEEA. DNA for the CDR3: TGTGCCAGCAGCCGGGGACTAGCGGGGGGGCGCTACAATGAGCAGTTCTTC. The encoded protein is CASSRGLAGGRYNEQFF.

This chain connects TRBV9 to TRBJ1-1; the D gene is possibly TRBD1 (6 bases). Trimming took off 5 bases at V and 5 bases at J, with 25 bases between the two ends. Per the germline V gene, CDR1 is SGDLS and CDR2 is YYNGEE. The CDR3 consists of 17 residues. In nucleotides, the CDR3 is TGTGCCAGCAGTCCCGGAGGGAGGGGGAGAGGGAGAACTGAAGCTTTCTTT. This translates into CASSPGGRGRGRTEAFF.

This chain uses TRBV4-1 with TRBJ1-1, with a weak D call TRBD1 (5 bases). The CDR3 length is 15 residues. V was cut by 2 bases and J by 0 bases, with 10 bases left in between. Germline CDR1 reads MGHRA; CDR2 reads YSYEKL. CDR3 sequence (DNA): TGCGCCAGCAGCCAACCCTCGGGGGTGAACACTGAAGCTTTCTTT. It is translated as CASSQPSGVNTEAFF.

The V call is TRBV5-4, the J call TRBJ1-1, with unresolved D. The germline gives CDR1 SGHNT, CDR2 YYREEE (reference sequence). V was clipped by 4 bases and J by 4 bases, with 11 bases between them. The CDR3 has 13 amino acids. CDR3 loop: CASSMGVSTEAFF. The CDR3 DNA is TGTGCCAGCAGCATGGGTGTTAGCACTGAAGCTTTCTTT.

V and J are TRBV27 and TRBJ1-6, with D perhaps matching TRBD1 (6 bases). Germline values: CDR1 MNHEY, CDR2 SMNVEV (reference sequence). The CDR3 consists of 14 residues. V dropped 8 bases and J dropped 9 bases, with 17 bases sitting between them. The CDR3 spells CASGTGGAGSPLHF. The CDR3 coding sequence is TGTGCCAGCGGGACCGGGGGGGCCGGTTCACCCCTCCACTTT.

The CDR3 region is CASSLAGRGSFGNYGYTF. For the CDR3, the DNA is TGCGCCAGCAGCTTGGCGGGCAGGGGTAGTTTCGGGAACTATGGCTACACCTTC. This chain joins TRBV5-1 and TRBJ1-2; possibly TRBD1 for D (6 bases). V was cut by 0 bases and J by 2 bases, with 20 bases left in between. The CDR3 length is 18 residues. The germline V gene has CDR1 SGHRS and CDR2 YFSETQ.

This clone was counted once. The chain couples TRBV9 to TRBJ2-3; perhaps TRBD1 as D (6 bases). The CDR3 totals 13 residues. V was shortened by 4 bases and J by 3 bases, with 9 bases between the two germline ends. In germline, CDR1 is SGDLS, CDR2 YYNGEE. CDR3: CASSRQGTDTQYF. DNA for the CDR3: TGTGCCAGCAGCAGGCAGGGGACAGATACGCAGTATTTT.

The chain links TRBV7-9 to TRBJ2-5, with 7 bases that match TRBD2. The CDR3 sequence is 14 residues long. In germline, CDR1 is SEHNR, CDR2 FQNEAQ (reference sequence). V gave up 6 bases and J gave up 4 bases; unmatched junction bases: 8. As DNA, the CDR3 is TGTGCCAGCAGTGGGGGACTAACGTTAGAGACCCAGTACTTC. Protein product: CASSGGLTLETQYF.

V usage is TRBV5-6 and J usage is TRBJ1-2, with D maybe TRBD1 (5 bases). With 2 bases removed from V and 7 bases from J, the gap between germline ends came to 12 bases. Germline CDR1 SGHDT, CDR2 YYEEEE. The CDR3 runs 13 residues. DNA for the CDR3: TGTGCCAGCAGCTTAGGGGTTCGGCCTGGCTACACCTTC. Amino acid sequence: CASSLGVRPGYTF. Complete variable domain (other parts from reference TRBV5-6 and TRBJ1-2): DAGVTQSPTHLIKTRGQQVTLRCSPKSGHDTVSWYQQALGQGPQFIFQYYEEEERQRGNFPDRFSGHQFPNYSSELNVNALLLGDSALYLCASSLGVRPGYTFGSGTRLTVV.

This chain uses TRBV7-9 with TRBJ1-2, with TRBD1 identical over 7 bases. V trimming: 8 bases; J trimming: 5 bases; junction bases outside the gene matches: 14. The germline CDR1 and CDR2 sequences are SEHNR and FQNEAQ (reference sequence). CDR3 length: 15 residues. The CDR3 nucleotides are TGTGCCAGCCGACAGGGTGCCCTGTGGACGTATGGCTACACCTTC. Translation: CASRQGALWTYGYTF.

This clone was picked up one time. Different DNA sequences within this sample yield the same CDR3. This chain links TRBV2 with TRBJ2-2; D unclear. The CDR3 spans 11 residues. The germline V gene has CDR1 SNHLY and CDR2 FYNNEI. Trimming pared 6 bases from V and 4 bases from J, leaving 3 bases between. CDR3 nucleotide sequence: TGTGCCAGCAGCCTCACCGGGGAGCTGTTTTTT. It translates to CASSLTGELFF.

The rearrangement links TRBV2 to TRBJ1-1; 7 bases fit TRBD1. The CDR3 covers 15 residues. J lost 0 bases, V lost 7 bases, and 8 bases had no gene match. The germline V gene encodes CDR1 SNHLY and CDR2 FYNNEI. The CDR3 reads CASIRDSYMNTEAFF. The CDR3 DNA is TGTGCCAGCATTAGGGACAGCTACATGAACACTGAAGCTTTCTTT.

This clone was counted only a few times. The chain recombines TRBV6-5 with TRBJ2-5; 13 nucleotides match TRBD2. The CDR3 runs to 15 residues. Losses at the gene ends were 2 bases for V and 5 bases for J; bases not matched to a gene: 2. In germline, CDR1 is MNHEY, CDR2 SVGAGI. The CDR3 sequence is CASSYTSGGAETQYF. Here the CDR3 DNA reads TGTGCCAGCAGTTACACTAGCGGGGGGGCCGAGACCCAGTACTTC.

V usage is TRBV6-5 and J usage is TRBJ1-1; no clear D. CDR1 MNHEY and CDR2 SVGAGI come from the germline V gene. The CDR3 spans 15 residues. V was pared by 7 bases and J by 1 base, with 16 bases between. The CDR3 sequence: CASNFPDIPNTEAFF. The CDR3 bases are TGTGCCAGCAATTTTCCAGATATCCCGAACACTGAAGCTTTCTTT.

V gene TRBV30 combines with J gene TRBJ1-3, with no clear D. CDR3 length equals 12 residues. Trimming pared 3 bases from V and 0 bases from J, leaving 3 bases between. Germline V gene lookup returns CDR1 GTSNPN and CDR2 SVGIG (reference sequence). The CDR3 sequence: CAWRSSGNTIYF. CDR3 DNA sequence: TGTGCCTGGAGGAGCTCTGGAAACACCATATATTTT. The variable domain in full, with the rest retrieved from reference TRBV30 and TRBJ1-3, is SQTIHQWPATLVQPVGSPLSLECTVEGTSNPNLYWYRQAAGRGLQLLFYSVGIGQISSEVPQNLSASRPQDRQFILSSKKLLLSDSGFYLCAWRSSGNTIYFGEGSWLTVV.

V and J are TRBV4-1 and TRBJ2-1; D not certain. The CDR3 has 14 amino acids. Looked up from germline, CDR1 is MGHRA and CDR2 is YSYEKL. The V and J ends lost 0 bases and 4 bases respectively, with 7 bases between them. CDR3 in amino acids: CASSQEGGYNEQFF. The CDR3 DNA follows: TGCGCCAGCAGCCAAGAAGGCGGATACAATGAGCAGTTCTTC.

CDR3 residues: CSGLAGDEETQYF. The CDR3 coding sequence is TGCAGCGGACTAGCGGGGGATGAGGAGACCCAGTACTTC. The chain recombines TRBV29-1 with TRBJ2-5; TRBD2 matches at 12 bases. Trimming took 7 bases from V and 5 from J; bases not matched to a gene: 5. The CDR3 length is 13 residues. Germline CDR1 is SQVTM and CDR2 is ANQGSEA.

The rearrangement uses TRBV28 and TRBJ2-5, with TRBD2 matching 7 bases. Germline V gives CDR1 MDHEN, CDR2 SYDVKM. The CDR3 runs to 15 residues. The V segment lost 5 bases and the J segment 4 bases; nucleotides outside the gene matches: 10. CDR3 amino acids: CASSLGTKGAETQYF. CDR3 in DNA: TGTGCCAGCAGTCTCGGGACTAAAGGGGCAGAGACCCAGTACTTC.

V and J are TRBV6-1 and TRBJ2-3; 11 bases are shared with TRBD2. The CDR3 length is 19 residues. J was trimmed by 4 bases and V by 2 bases; bases with no gene match: 14. CDR1 and CDR2 (germline): MNHNS, SASEGT. The CDR3 DNA reads TGTGCCAGCAGTGAAAGGATTTTGGGTAGCGGGGGGGCCCCAGATACGCAGTATTTT. This translates into CASSERILGSGGAPDTQYF.

The rearrangement uses TRBV2 and TRBJ1-5, with 7 bases that match TRBD1. Germline values: CDR1 SNHLY, CDR2 FYNNEI. The CDR3 has 15 amino acids. Germline trimming cut 0 bases from V and 3 bases from J; bases unmatched to any gene: 2. CDR3: CASSEAGQFNQPQHF. DNA of the CDR3: TGTGCCAGCAGTGAAGCGGGACAGTTCAATCAGCCCCAGCATTTT.